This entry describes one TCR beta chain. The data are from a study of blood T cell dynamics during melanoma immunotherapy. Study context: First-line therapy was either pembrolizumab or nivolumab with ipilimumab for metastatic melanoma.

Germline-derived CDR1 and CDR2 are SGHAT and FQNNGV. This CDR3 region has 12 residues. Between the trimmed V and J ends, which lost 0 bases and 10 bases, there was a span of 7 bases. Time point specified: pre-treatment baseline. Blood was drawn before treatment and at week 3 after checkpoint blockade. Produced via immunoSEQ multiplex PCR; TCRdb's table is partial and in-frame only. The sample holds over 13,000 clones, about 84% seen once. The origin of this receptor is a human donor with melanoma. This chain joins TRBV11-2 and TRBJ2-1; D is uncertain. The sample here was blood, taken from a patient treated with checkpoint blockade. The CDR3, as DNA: TGTGCCAGCAGCTTAGACTCGAGGGAGCAGTTCTTC. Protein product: CASSLDSREQFF.